The next 10 T cell receptor beta chains were all read from a single sample in a study of T cells in Graves' hyperthyroidism and ophthalmopathy. The CDR3 regions of TCR beta were amplified from RNA transcripts. TCR CDR3 underwent first-round RT-PCR with the HTBI primer set. Each CDR3 protein is one row after TCRdb ran MiXCR on the multiplex PCR reads. The sample contains 690,000 or so distinct CDR3 sequences, around 20% of which appear only once. The sequenced sample consisted of blood. The receptors shown here come from a woman in her forties or fifties with Graves' hyperthyroidism that later progressed to Graves' ophthalmopathy.

This clonotype came up a few times. V is TRBV2 and J is TRBJ2-1, with 7 nucleotides matching TRBD2. The CDR3 is 18 residues long. The V gene's germline CDR1 is SNHLY and CDR2 FYNNEI. J gave up 8 bases and V 2 bases, and 18 bases lay outside the gene matches. Written as DNA, the CDR3 is TGTGCCAGCAGTGAACCTCGGGGGAGGGCGGTTGATTTGGATGAGCAGTTCTTC. Translated: CASSEPRGRAVDLDEQFF.

This clonotype was recorded only once. CDR3 coding DNA: TGTGCCAGCAGTACGGACAGGTGGGGGCAAGAGACCCAGTACTTC. Translated: CASSTDRWGQETQYF. The rearrangement uses TRBV27 and TRBJ2-5; 7 bases map to TRBD1. The CDR3 runs to 15 residues. With 5 bases clipped from V and 2 bases from J, the junction kept 8 bases outside the gene matches. Germline-derived CDR1 and CDR2 are MNHEY and SMNVEV (reference sequence).

In this sample, this clonotype turned up a few times. This chain connects TRBV10-3 to TRBJ2-1; D call uncertain. The V gene lost 3 bases and the J gene lost 5 bases, with 14 bases spanning the gap. The CDR3 sequence is 15 residues long. Germline V lookup: CDR1 ENHRY, CDR2 SYGVKD. In nucleotides, the CDR3 is TGTGCCATCAGTGACGGAAGCCTTGTAAACAATGAGCAGTTCTTC. Its translation is CAISDGSLVNNEQFF.

A remark on this clonotype: An end of the junction differs from the germline gene, which may be a read error. The chain employs TRBV6-5 and TRBJ1-2; D not certain. The CDR3 runs to 15 residues. CDR1 is MNHEY and CDR2 is SVGAGI in the germline V gene. The CDR3 region has the DNA TGTGCCAGCAGTGACTCTGGGGTACTTTTGTGCGGCTACACCTTC. As protein: CASSDSGVLLCGYTF.

The V and J genes are TRBV20-1 and TRBJ1-4, with 7 bases that match TRBD1. Losses at the gene ends were 1 base for V and 7 bases for J; bases not matched to a gene: 9. The CDR3 is made up of 15 amino acids. Germline V gives CDR1 DFQATT, CDR2 SNEGSKA (reference sequence). Here the CDR3 DNA reads TGCAGTGCTAGAGGAGGGGGACAGCGGGCTGAAAAACTGTTTTTT. Translated, it gives CSARGGGQRAEKLFF.

This clonotype appeared a few times. V usage is TRBV2 and J usage is TRBJ2-4; 8 bases line up with TRBD1. With 9 bases clipped from V and 2 bases from J, the junction kept 3 bases outside the gene matches. Per germline, CDR1 SNHLY and CDR2 FYNNEI. The CDR3 has 13 residues. CDR3 sequence (DNA): TGTGCCAGTTCCAGGGGGCCCAAAAACATTCAGTACTTC. It yields the protein CASSRGPKNIQYF.

Notes on this clonotype: Just one base apart from a much larger clone, this may be a read error. The chain links TRBV5-1 to TRBJ2-1; 13 bases fit TRBD2. Germline V CDR1 and CDR2: SGHRS, YFSETQ. The CDR3 is 15 amino acids. The V segment lost 4 bases and the J segment 11 bases; nucleotides outside the gene matches: 9. The CDR3 DNA reads as TGCGCCAGCAGCCTACCGGGACTAGCGGGGAATAAGCAGTTCTTC. The encoded protein is CASSLPGLAGNKQFF. Combining the CDR3 with reference TRBV5-1 and TRBJ2-1 gives the whole variable domain KAGVTQTPRYLIKTRGQQVTLSCSPISGHRSVSWYQQTPGQGLQFLFEYFSETQRNKGNFPGRFSGRQFSNSRSEMNVSTLELGDSALYLCASSLPGLAGNKQFFGPGTRLTVL.

This clonotype was counted only a few times. The rearrangement links TRBV9 to TRBJ2-2; D is ambiguous. Looked up from germline, CDR1 is SGDLS and CDR2 is YYNGEE. This CDR3 comprises 15 residues. V was cut by 0 bases and J by 3 bases, with 9 bases left in between. The CDR3 DNA follows: TGTGCCAGCAGCGTAGATGGCAGGCACACCGGGGAGCTGTTTTTT. Its translation is CASSVDGRHTGELFF.

There are a few counts of this clonotype. The chain recombines TRBV5-1 with TRBJ2-2, with D possibly matching TRBD2 (5 bases). Per the germline V gene, CDR1 is SGHRS and CDR2 is YFSETQ. The CDR3 is made up of 16 amino acids. V was trimmed by 0 bases and J by 0 bases, leaving 9 bases between them. CDR3 in amino acids: CASSLDGNTNTGELFF. CDR3 bases: TGCGCCAGCAGCTTGGACGGGAATACGAACACCGGGGAGCTGTTTTTT.

This sequence joins TRBV20-1 and TRBJ2-7; no clear D gene. Trimming removed 4 bases from V and 2 bases from J, with 9 bases in between. The CDR3 is made up of 12 amino acids. Germline V gene sequence: CDR1 DFQATT, CDR2 SNEGSKA (reference sequence). The CDR3 DNA reads TGCAGTGCTAAGGGAAGGGCCTACGAGCAGTACTTC. Translation: CSAKGRAYEQYF.